This record covers a single T cell receptor (beta chain). Its recognized antigen is unknown. It has no much larger one-base neighbor in the sample; base qualities were not kept. Cut back by 5 bases and 8 bases, the V and J ends lie 12 bases apart. The CDR3 runs 12 amino acids, cysteine and phenylalanine included. Of the read, only the CDR3 DNA is kept; its 36 bases are in frame from base 1. From the germline V gene, CDR1 is MDHEN and CDR2 is SYDVKM. The meaning of the sample's time point label: about 28 days (+/-7) after the second vaccine dose. AZD1222 recipients with second doses at about 4 weeks or about 12 weeks were pooled, because spike-specific TCR depth and breadth did not differ between schedules. The vaccinee samples were drawn from two UK trials, COV001 and COV002, one of which was a single-blind randomized controlled phase 2/3 trial testing AZD1222 (ChAdOx1 nCoV-19) in healthy adults. For TCRbeta chain sequencing, PBMC samples were collected from trial participants at day 0 and at day 28 after the second dose.

The data stem from a study of T cell responses to AZD1222 COVID-19 vaccine (dated by TCRdb to the early 2020s). At the level of the whole study: TCR sequencing was performed for roughly 250 trial participants, of whom approximately 200 were given two doses of AZD1222 and some 25 were given two doses of MenACWY control vaccine. Trial participants were enrolled by age into subgroups of 18-55, 56-69 and 70-plus years, and about 150, 27 and 61 TCR-sequenced participants, respectively, were included in these subgroups.

The CDR3 regions of human TCRbeta chains were analyzed by immunosequencing. The original methods were these. Repertoire TCRs were matched against a reference library of SARS-CoV-2-specific TCRs generated with the MIRA antigen-specificity platform. Breadth was defined as the fraction of unique TCRs that were SARS-CoV-2-associated, and depth was defined as the fraction of total T cells that were SARS-CoV-2-associated. Each spike-specific TCR was assigned to its reactive spike region and to a CD4 or CD8 class using the MIRA data. Log10-transformed breadth and depth values were compared by one-way ANOVA with Sidak's multiple comparisons tests. Held by TCRdb, this immuneACCESS table contains in-frame sequences only and omits some clones. Under half of the omission traces to an unresolved V gene where checked; the cause of the rest is unknown. The DNA gave D and trimming, while V, J and clone size come from that table. This sample comprises around 160,000 clones, about 90% of them detected only once. In total, the top ten clones hold 1% to 1.5% of the sample.

Results the study describes overall, beyond this receptor: In the small 56-69-year group, the increase in depth fell short of significance, most likely because of low power. Participants were mostly white British and included more females than males, and it was suggested by the authors that clonal diversity may have been underestimated. Conclusions about previously exposed vaccinees are limited, since just 5 or 6 AZD1222 recipients were seropositive for SARS-CoV-2 at baseline. Because no samples from the day 14 peak response were available, repertoires could be characterized only after the peak T cell response. Reportedly, close to half of the unique spike-specific TCRs recognized epitopes lying outside the regions that are mutated in the B.1.351 and B.1.1.7 variants. CD4 TCRs associated with the vaccine covered the entire spike protein, and the dominant responses were in regions 160-218 and 743-854. After two AZD1222 doses, both the breadth and the depth of spike-specific TCRs were significantly higher than at day 0 and than in MenACWY recipients.

This TCR was recovered from an adult who received the AZD1222 COVID-19 vaccine. The material was peripheral blood, obtained 28 days after the second AZD1222 dose. The receptor chain draws on TRBV28 and TRBJ1-1, and possibly TRBD1, on 5 matching bases. The DNA sequence is given as TGTGCCAGCAGTGTTGGGACTATCGAAGCTTTCTTT. This gives the protein CASSVGTIEAFF.